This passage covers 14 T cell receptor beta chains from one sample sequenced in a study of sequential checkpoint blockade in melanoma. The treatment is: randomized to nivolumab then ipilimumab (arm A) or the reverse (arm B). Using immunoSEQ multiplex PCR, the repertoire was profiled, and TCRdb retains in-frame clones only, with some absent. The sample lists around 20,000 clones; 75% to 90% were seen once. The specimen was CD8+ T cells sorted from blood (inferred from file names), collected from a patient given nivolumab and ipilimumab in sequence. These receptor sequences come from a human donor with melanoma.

This chain's CDR3 is CASSQVPGAHEQYF. The CDR3 DNA sequence: TGCGCCAGCAGCCAAGTTCCAGGGGCCCACGAGCAGTACTTC. J is TRBJ2-5 and V is TRBV4-3; possible D gene TRBD1, 6 bases. The DNA end is a closer match to TRBJ2-7, so the J assignment may be wrong. Germline CDR1 and CDR2: LGHNA and YSLEER. This CDR3 is built from 14 residues.

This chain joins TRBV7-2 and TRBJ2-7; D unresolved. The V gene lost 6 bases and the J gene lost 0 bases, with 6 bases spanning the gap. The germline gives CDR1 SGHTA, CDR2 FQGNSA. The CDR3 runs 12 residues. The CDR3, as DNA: TGTGCCAGCAGTCTTAGCTCCTACGAGCAGTACTTC. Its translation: CASSLSSYEQYF. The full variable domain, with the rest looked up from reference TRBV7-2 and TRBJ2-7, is GAGVSQSPSNKVTEKGKDVELRCDPISGHTALYWYRQSLGQGLEFLIYFQGNSAPDKSGLPSDRFSAERTGGSVSTLTIQRTQQEDSAVYLCASSLSSYEQYFGPGTRLTVT.

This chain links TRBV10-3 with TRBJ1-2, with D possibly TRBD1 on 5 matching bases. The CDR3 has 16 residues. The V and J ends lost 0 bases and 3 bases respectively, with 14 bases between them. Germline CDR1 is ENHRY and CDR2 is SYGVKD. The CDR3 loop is CAISESIGGVDYGYTF. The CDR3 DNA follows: TGTGCCATCAGTGAGTCGATAGGAGGGGTAGACTATGGCTACACCTTC.

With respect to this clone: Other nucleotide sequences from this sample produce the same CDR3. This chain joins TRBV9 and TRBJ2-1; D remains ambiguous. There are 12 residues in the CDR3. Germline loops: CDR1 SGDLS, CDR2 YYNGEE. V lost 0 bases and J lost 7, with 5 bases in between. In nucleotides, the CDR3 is TGTGCCAGCAGCGTAGCCCCAAATGAGCAGTTCTTC. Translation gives CASSVAPNEQFF. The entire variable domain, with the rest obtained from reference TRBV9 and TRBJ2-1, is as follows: DSGVTQTPKHLITATGQRVTLRCSPRSGDLSVYWYQQSLDQGLQFLIQYYNGEERAKGNILERFSAQQFPDLHSELNLSSLELGDSALYFCASSVAPNEQFFGPGTRLTVL.

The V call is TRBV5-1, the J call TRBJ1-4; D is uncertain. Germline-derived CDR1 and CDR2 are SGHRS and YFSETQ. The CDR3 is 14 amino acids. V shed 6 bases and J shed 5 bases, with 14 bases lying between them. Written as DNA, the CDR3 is TGCGCCAGCAAGGCATCAGGAAGGAATGAAAAACTGTTTTTT. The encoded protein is CASKASGRNEKLFF.

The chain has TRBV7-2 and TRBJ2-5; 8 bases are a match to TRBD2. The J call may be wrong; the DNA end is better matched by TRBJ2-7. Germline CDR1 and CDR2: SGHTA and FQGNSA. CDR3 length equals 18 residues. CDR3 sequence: CASSLEPWRSGGPCEQYF. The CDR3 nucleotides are TGTGCCAGCAGCTTAGAACCCTGGAGGAGCGGGGGACCCTGCGAGCAGTACTTC.

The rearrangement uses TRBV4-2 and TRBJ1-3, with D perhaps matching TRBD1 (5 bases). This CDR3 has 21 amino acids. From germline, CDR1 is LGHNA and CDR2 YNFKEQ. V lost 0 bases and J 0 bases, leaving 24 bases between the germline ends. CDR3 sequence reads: CASSQDYFPAGELGSGNTIYF. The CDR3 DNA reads TGTGCCAGCAGCCAAGACTACTTTCCCGCGGGGGAACTAGGCTCTGGAAACACCATATATTTT.

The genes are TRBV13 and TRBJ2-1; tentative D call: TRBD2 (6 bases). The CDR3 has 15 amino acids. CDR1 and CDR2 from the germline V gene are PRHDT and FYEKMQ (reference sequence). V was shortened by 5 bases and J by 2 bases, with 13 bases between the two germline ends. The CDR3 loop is CASSVLASPYNEQFF. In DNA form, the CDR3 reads TGTGCCAGCAGCGTGCTAGCGTCCCCCTACAATGAGCAGTTCTTC.

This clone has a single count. The CDR3 loop is CASEGGGPTDTQYF. The CDR3, as DNA: TGTGCCAGCGAAGGGGGGGGGCCCACAGATACGCAGTATTTT. The chain recombines TRBV2 with TRBJ2-3, with D perhaps matching TRBD2 (7 bases). This CDR3 region has 14 residues. Trimming left V 8 bases short and J 2 bases short, with 14 bases between. Germline V CDR1 and CDR2: SNHLY, FYNNEI.

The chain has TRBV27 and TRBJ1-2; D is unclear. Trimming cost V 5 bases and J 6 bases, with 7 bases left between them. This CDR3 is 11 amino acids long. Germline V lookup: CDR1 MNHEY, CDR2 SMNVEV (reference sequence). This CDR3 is CASSKGDGYTF. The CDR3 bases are TGTGCCAGCAGTAAGGGAGATGGCTACACCTTC.

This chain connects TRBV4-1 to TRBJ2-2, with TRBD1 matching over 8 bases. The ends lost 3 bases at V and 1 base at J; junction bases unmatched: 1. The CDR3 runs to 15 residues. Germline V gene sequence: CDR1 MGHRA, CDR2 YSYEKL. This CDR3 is CASSQGTGNTGELFF. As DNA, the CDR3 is TGCGCCAGCAGCCAGGGGACAGGGAACACCGGGGAGCTGTTTTTT.

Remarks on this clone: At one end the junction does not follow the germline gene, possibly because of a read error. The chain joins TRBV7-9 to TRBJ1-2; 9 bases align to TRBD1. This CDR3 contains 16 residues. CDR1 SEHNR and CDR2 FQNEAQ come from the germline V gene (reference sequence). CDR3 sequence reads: CASSSRQDRGNYGYAF. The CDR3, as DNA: TGTGCCAGCAGCTCACGCCAGGACAGGGGCAACTATGGCTACGCCTTC.

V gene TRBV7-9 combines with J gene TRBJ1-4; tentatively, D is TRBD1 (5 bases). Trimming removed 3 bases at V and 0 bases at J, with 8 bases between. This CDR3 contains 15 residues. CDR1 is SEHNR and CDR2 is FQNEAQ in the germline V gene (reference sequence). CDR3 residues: CASSLGTATNEKLFF. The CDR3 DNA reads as TGTGCCAGCAGCTTGGGGACTGCAACTAATGAAAAACTGTTTTTT.

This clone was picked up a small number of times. The CDR3 nucleotides are TGTGCCAGCAGCCCACAGGTATCTAGGCACAATGAGCAGTTCTTC. Protein sequence: CASSPQVSRHNEQFF. The chain employs TRBV4-2 and TRBJ2-1, with a tentative D call TRBD1 (5 bases). This CDR3 region has 15 residues. V lost 4 bases to trimming and J lost 5 bases, with 15 bases between them. The germline V gene encodes CDR1 LGHNA and CDR2 YNFKEQ.